The following is a T cell receptor (beta chain) sequence with its context. Assay used: immunoSEQ multiplex PCR; TCRdb lists only in-frame clones, some missing. The sample records 200,000 or so clones, roughly 80% being singletons. The data were taken from a study of blood T cell repertoires in COVID-19. Study information: Sample material is recorded as cDNA or gDNA derived from T cells, B-cell-depleted T cells, or PBMCs.

The length of the CDR3 is 13 residues. Trimming removed 5 bases from V and 8 bases from J; junction bases left unmatched: 4. Germline V gives CDR1 SGHTA, CDR2 FQGTGA. This receptor was identified in a man aged 55 to 70 with active or convalescent COVID-19. This rearrangement joins TRBV7-3 to TRBJ1-4; 8 bases line up with TRBD1. The sequencing input was peripheral blood. The CDR3 loop reads CASSGTGGEKLFF. In DNA, the CDR3 is TGTGCCAGCAGCGGGACAGGAGGAGAAAAACTGTTTTTT.